This T cell receptor (beta chain) was identified during a study of cytomegalovirus exposure and HLA in healthy donors (dated by TCRdb to 2016 to 2017). Looking at the study overall: An earlier analysis of 587 of the donors reported 276 Gb of sequence data and 117 million unique TCR beta sequences obtained from some 170 million T cells. Approximately 300 gigabases of sequencing data and around 85 million unique TCR sequences made up an early release that covered several hundred HLA-typed donors. The genetic ancestry cluster associated with self-reported Caucasian donors included 81% of the roughly 400 genotyped donors. The study aimed to test whether cataloging public T cell receptors could reveal signatures of past pathogen exposure. The study profiled the T cell repertoires of hundreds of subjects by immunosequencing and related them to cytomegalovirus serostatus. Along with the roughly 670-subject first cohort, a separate validation cohort of more than 90 different subjects was used. To predict cytomegalovirus infection status, the study combined high-throughput TCR immunosequencing, statistical association of individual TCRs with disease status, and machine learning. To study patterns of TCR occurrence, a later analysis re-analyzed previously published TCR beta repertoires from 500 to 850 donors and added high-resolution HLA genotyping. The later analysis used no new phenotypic data to find candidate immune exposures, relying instead on TCR beta sequences and their occurrence across donors. An earlier analysis of 587 of the donors used high-throughput TCR beta sequencing to judge whether each TCR beta V gene segment behaved as functional or pseudogenic. Alongside the repertoire data, information on donor age, sex, ethnicity and CMV serostatus was compiled. A later genetic analysis used genome-wide SNP genotypes for 398 of the 666 donors, treating that subset as a discovery cohort. All discovery cohort repertoires had been generated using a single sequencing platform. HLA typing covered class I and class II loci at four-digit resolution. The number of typed donors differed by locus: about 629-630 for A, B, C, DRB1 and DQB1; roughly 510 for DQA1; 600 to 610 for DPA1; and about 470 for DPB1. Because of strong linkage in the cohort, roughly five DR-DQ haplotypes were treated as single units for association and clustering. Among several hundred genotyped donors of the cohort, an average of approximately 240,000 unique TCR beta nucleotide sequences was sequenced per donor, of which about 18% were non-productive.

The research as a whole found: A further reported finding was that TCR beta sequences accurately predicted the HLA-A and HLA-B alleles for most subjects in the first cohort. The earlier analysis of 587 of the donors excluded over 15 rarely observed V segments, including chromosome 9 orphons, because counts were too low. While some public TCRs were present in many individuals, most TCR sequences turned up only very rarely across donors. In a later analysis, several top co-occurrence clusters were reported to appear linked to parvovirus B19, influenza, CMV and Epstein-Barr virus. The study listed 164 TCR beta chains as associated with cytomegalovirus. According to the authors, the approach could potentially be generalized to other disease states and immunological phenotypes. Linkage disequilibrium might explain the correlated functional status among segregating V segments, but an unknown experimental factor could not be ruled out. Specific HLA alleles were associated with 16,951 TCR beta sequences at a false discovery rate of 0.05 in a later analysis. In this cohort, only TCR beta chains were sequenced, and detectable features were limited by the absence of alpha or paired-chain data. In a later analysis, HLA-associated TCR beta chains were found to be more clonally expanded and to have lower generation probabilities than equally common non-associated chains. Because HLA typing was unavailable for some donors at each locus, only the typed subset was used in association tests. An earlier analysis of 587 of the donors showed that most TCR beta V segments appeared in productive rearrangements either about 87% or about 30% of the time, which broadly matched IMGT annotations. Strong co-occurrence of HLA alleles, especially DR and DQ, made assigning TCR associations to individual alleles difficult. Compared with the roughly 710-donor mean, donors in an Asian-associated ancestry cluster had fewer N-insertions in productive TCRs, according to a later genetic analysis. A later analysis found that TCR association rates varied across HLA loci, with DRB1 alleles showing the most associated TCRs and HLA-C alleles the fewest. A later genetic analysis associated a missense DCLRE1C variant with V-gene and J-gene trimming of TCR beta chains, and an independent cohort replicated the association. Presence/absence analyses assumed roughly uniform sequencing depth across donors, an assumption that may not hold. In vitro tests confirmed that a few of the cytomegalovirus-associated TCR beta chains recognize cytomegalovirus antigens. According to a later analysis, most CMV-associated TCR beta chains appeared to be HLA-restricted, and the HLA associations seemed to be driven largely by CMV exposure. The only immune exposure information available for the cohort was CMV serostatus. A group of highly shared sequence variants was considered likely to be a technical artifact of the sequencing pipeline. The classifier was reported to diagnose cytomegalovirus status with high specificity and sensitivity in both the original and validation cohorts.

Comments on this clone: No antigen is known for it. Base qualities were left out, and no much larger clone turns up one base away.

The cohort consisted of fewer than 700 healthy bone marrow donors. At the time of sampling, every cohort member was nominally healthy, though immune exposures that went unrecorded were likely present. The donor tested CMV seronegative and was one of the 352 seronegative cohort members. A peripheral blood sample was provided by each donor, and peripheral blood mononuclear cells were used for TCR beta sequencing. Genomic DNA extraction from the blood cell samples was performed with the Qiagen DNeasy Blood Extraction Kit. Libraries were made using the immunoSEQ multiplex PCR assay. A mixture of 60 forward primers for TCR Vbeta segments and 13 reverse primers for TCR Jbeta segments was used in the multiplex PCR. Amplification of the CDR3 region of rearranged TCR beta genes was performed with a multiplex PCR assay on genomic DNA. The amplified TCR beta libraries were sequenced on the Illumina HiSeq System as 87-base-pair reads. As for the authors' bioinformatics: In a later analysis, tens of millions of unique TCR beta chains were counted across the approximately 620 repertoires, and roughly 9.9 million of these chains were shared by at least two donors. Raw reads were error-corrected and collapsed into unique sequences with a nearest-neighbor algorithm that merged closely related sequences to remove PCR and sequencing errors. V, D and J gene segments were assigned by aligning CDR3 sequences to IMGT reference sequences. For a sequence to be retained, at least a six-nucleotide match to both a V gene segment and a J gene segment was required. Rearrangements were classified as productive when the CDR3 lacked stop codons and remained in frame with V and J, and all other rearrangements were classified as non-productive. CDR3 was defined by IMGT convention, running from the second conserved V-encoded cysteine to the conserved J-encoded phenylalanine. In an earlier analysis of approximately 590 of the donors, sequences lacking an unambiguous match to a single V gene segment were excluded. In an earlier analysis of a few hundred of the donors, a V segment was called functional when productive rearrangements were above 56.7%, and segregating when the standard deviation between donors exceeded 5%. A statistical classification framework was built to diagnose cytomegalovirus status from the catalog of TCR beta chain sequences. V and J gene assignment, in a later analysis, came from comparing TCR nucleotide sequences with IMGT/GENE-DB human TR gene sequences. A later analysis assigned CDR3 sequences and most-parsimonious VDJ recombination scenarios with the TCRdist pipeline. In a later analysis, every TCR beta chain was defined by the combination of its CDR3 amino acid sequence and its V-gene family, and reads without a unique V-gene family were dropped. In a later analysis, nearly 600 highly shared, low-generation-probability nucleotide sequences were removed to address suspected cross-contamination and a sequencing artifact. In a later analysis, a clonal expansion index for each public chain was calculated from normalized within-repertoire ranks of inferred template counts. Generation probabilities in a later analysis came from a VDJ recombination model fitted to out-of-frame rearrangements, and those results were checked against IGoR. In a later analysis, TCR-TCR, TCR-HLA and TCR-CMV co-occurrence was scored with hypergeometric tests, and a repertoire-size bias correction was applied to TCR pairs. False discovery rates were estimated in a later analysis by permuting HLA or CMV assignments 20 times. In a later analysis, co-occurring TCRs were grouped with DBSCAN, and TCRdist sequence similarity was added when clustering was performed within HLA-allele-positive subsets. Repertoires with fewer than 30,000 or more than 120,000 public chains were left out of co-occurrence clustering, as were a few repertoires with anomalous nucleotide sharing. Drawn from immuneACCESS, this table holds only the in-frame rearrangements with V and J called that TCRdb kept. Clones are partly lost; checked studies trace under half to an unresolved V gene and leave the rest unexplained. For V, J and clone size, that table is used; D and trimming come from the DNA. For this sample the table gives approximately 190,000 clones, of which more than 75% were detected only once. The ten largest clonotypes hold approximately 0.8% of the sample.

The sequence was obtained from a woman aged 18-30 years in good health and CMV-seronegative. Input material: PBMCs.

The CDR3 sequence is CASSYGDIRDSPLHF. The base sequence is TGTGCCAGCAGTTACGGTGACATCCGAGATTCACCCCTCCACTTT. The receptor chain draws on TRBV6-5 and TRBJ1-6, with the D gene not clear enough to name. The CDR3 measures 15 amino acids from cysteine to phenylalanine. Only CDR3 DNA is held: 45 bases, read in frame from base 1. The germline V gene specifies MNHEY as CDR1 and SVGAGI as CDR2. V loses 2 bases of germline sequence and J loses 8 bases, and the interval between the two ends is 13 bases.